These 9 T cell receptor beta chains were sequenced from one sample in a study of control samples from healthy donors and cancer patients. TCRdb's copy holds only in-frame clones and misses some; the assay was immunoSEQ multiplex PCR. The sample consists of about 20,000 clones, less than 90% of them appearing once. Specimen: PBMCs. These receptors came from a woman between 70 and 85 years old with lung cancer.

The chain carries TRBV23-1 and TRBJ1-6; D is unclear. TRBV23-1 is flagged as an ORF with uncertain function. The length of the CDR3 is 15 residues. V gave up 1 base and J gave up 3 bases, with 7 bases separating them. The DNA for the CDR3 is TGCGCCAGCAGTCAATATAAGCACTATAATTCACCCCTCCACTTT. This gives the protein CASSQYKHYNSPLHF.

The CDR3 nucleotides are TGTGCCAGCAGCTCCTGGACTAGCGGGAGTTATGAGACCCAGTACTTC. Amino acid sequence: CASSSWTSGSYETQYF. The chain joins TRBV7-9 to TRBJ2-5, with 13 positions matching TRBD2. With V trimmed by 4 bases and J by 5 bases, 7 bases remained unmatched. This CDR3 has 16 residues. Looked up from germline, CDR1 is SEHNR and CDR2 is FQNEAQ (reference sequence).

The chain has TRBV5-6 and TRBJ2-1; 12 bases are shared with TRBD2. Trimming removed 1 base from V and 4 bases from J; junction bases left unmatched: 12. This CDR3 comprises 19 residues. The germline V gene encodes CDR1 SGHDT and CDR2 YYEEEE. Here the CDR3 DNA reads TGTGCCAGCAGCTTGTGGTTTTCTAGCGGGAGGGCCGGTTACAATGAGCAGTTCTTC. Its protein is CASSLWFSSGRAGYNEQFF.

This rearrangement joins TRBV7-9 to TRBJ2-7, with TRBD1 matching over 10 bases. The V gene end was trimmed by 1 base and the J gene end by 3 bases; junction bases not matched to a gene: 3. This CDR3 comprises 15 residues. Germline CDR1 and CDR2: SEHNR and FQNEAQ (reference sequence). The DNA for the CDR3 is TGTGCCAGCAGCTTAGTAGGACAGGGGGTCTACGAGCAGTACTTC. Translating it yields CASSLVGQGVYEQYF.

The chain carries TRBV18 and TRBJ2-5; 7 nucleotides line up with TRBD1. Germline V lookup: CDR1 KGHSH, CDR2 LQKENI. The CDR3 length is 14 residues. V was clipped by 2 bases and J by 5 bases; unmatched bases: 5. CDR3: CASSPEGGSETQYF. The DNA of the CDR3 is TGTGCCAGCTCACCAGAAGGGGGCTCGGAGACCCAGTACTTC.

This chain uses TRBV25-1 with TRBJ2-5; weak D call: TRBD1 (6 bases). CDR3 length: 14 residues. With 3 bases removed from V and 5 bases from J, the gap between germline ends came to 13 bases. Germline CDR1 MGHDK, CDR2 SYGVNS. CDR3 residues: CASSEAGAPETQYF. The CDR3 nucleotides read TGTGCCAGCAGTGAGGCAGGGGCGCCGGAGACCCAGTACTTC.

The CDR3 loop reads CAIRDQRTQAGNTIYF. DNA of the CDR3: TGTGCCATCAGGGATCAGAGAACCCAAGCTGGAAACACCATATATTTT. This chain connects TRBV10-3 to TRBJ1-3; D ambiguous. This CDR3 is built from 16 residues. Trimming removed 6 bases from V and 2 bases from J, with 17 bases in between. Germline V lookup: CDR1 ENHRY, CDR2 SYGVKD.

The rearrangement uses TRBV7-9 and TRBJ1-4, with a tentative D call TRBD1 (5 bases). Per the germline V gene, CDR1 is SEHNR and CDR2 is FQNEAQ (reference sequence). Trimming removed 5 bases at V and 8 bases at J, with 15 bases between. The CDR3 covers 14 residues. The CDR3 spells CASSPSGAVEKLFF. The CDR3 bases are TGTGCCAGCAGCCCTTCCGGGGCCGTAGAAAAACTGTTTTTT.

CDR3 sequence: CAWSVAQGARSNQPQHF. CDR3 nucleotides: TGTGCCTGGAGTGTCGCCCAGGGGGCGCGAAGCAATCAGCCCCAGCATTTT. The chain recombines TRBV30 with TRBJ1-5; 8 bases are shared with TRBD1. This CDR3 contains 17 residues. The germline CDR1 and CDR2 sequences are GTSNPN and SVGIG (reference sequence). V shed 0 bases and J 1 base; nucleotides not matched to a gene: 8.